This TCR beta chain is drawn from a study of blood T cell repertoires in COVID-19. On the study more broadly: Material from acute and convalescent COVID-19 was sourced from the United States, Italy and Spain.

The germline gives CDR1 MDHEN, CDR2 SYDVKM. The V end was cut by 7 bases, the J end by 4 bases, with 8 bases between. There are 11 residues in the CDR3. Source study methods: Estimation of nucleated cell counts relied on the amplification of reference gene primers. The protocol was immunoSEQ multiplex PCR, while the TCRdb copy is restricted to in-frame clones and leaves out a portion. The V and J calls and clone size are taken from that table; D and trimming were inferred from the DNA. The sample gives 70,000 to 75,000 clones, roughly 80% of which show up once; approximately 22% is in the top ten. This clone was seen a single time.

Sequencing was done on a sample of peripheral blood. V is TRBV28 and J is TRBJ2-7, with TRBD1 as a possible D gene (5 bases). The TCR comes from a woman in her 70s with acute or convalescent COVID-19. CDR3 region: CASMGRYEQYF. The CDR3, as DNA: TGTGCCAGCATGGGGCGATACGAGCAGTACTTC. Full variable domain (outside the CDR3, taken from reference TRBV28 and TRBJ2-7): DVKVTQSSRYLVKRTGEKVFLECVQDMDHENMFWYRQDPGLGLRLIYFSYDVKMKEKGDIPEGYSVSREKKERFSLILESASTNQTSMYLCASMGRYEQYFGPGTRLTVT.